One T cell receptor beta chain is described in this entry. Its antigen is still unknown. This sample stems from a study of blood T cells in healthy people across ages. Study observations and caveats: Long-lived and aged donors differed, with more naive CD4+ cells and higher diversity in the long-lived.

The second PCR ran roughly 7 to 11 cycles with a sample-barcoded 5' primer and J-beta primers. TCRdb re-called the 5' RACE reads through MiXCR, storing one row per CDR3 protein. The sample carries about 720,000 distinct CDR3 sequences, about 20% recorded once. Sequencing was carried out using blood. This TCR came from a man in his 70s in good health.

CDR3 protein: CSADSGHLPYEQYF. CDR3 coding DNA: TGCAGTGCTGATTCAGGACACCTCCCCTACGAGCAGTACTTC. The V gene is TRBV20-1, the J gene TRBJ2-7; D possibly corresponds to TRBD1 (5 bases). The CDR3 covers 14 residues. Per the germline V gene, CDR1 is DFQATT and CDR2 is SNEGSKA (reference sequence). V was pared by 5 bases and J by 2 bases, with 16 bases between.